This T cell receptor beta chain emerged from a study of identical twins. MiXCR was run by TCRdb on the 5' RACE reads, yielding one entry per CDR3 protein. The data show 500,000 to 600,000 distinct CDR3 sequences, roughly 21% seen once. The CDR3 is made up of 15 amino acids. Germline loops: CDR1 SGHRS, CDR2 YFSETQ. The V end was cut by 3 bases, the J end by 2 bases, with 14 bases between. The same sample was also used in a study of T cells expressing NK-cell markers. In that study: Beta-chain profiling covered CD3+CD56+NKG2C+, CD3+CD56+NKG2C- and CD3+CD56-NKG2C+ sorted subsets.

This receptor was obtained from a woman in her late teens or twenties in good health. The V gene is TRBV5-1, the J gene TRBJ2-5; TRBD1 or TRBD2 may be the D gene (5 bases each). The sample was CD4+ T cells sorted from blood. CDR3 sequence reads: CASSSSEGRQETQYF. The CDR3 DNA reads TGCGCCAGCAGCTCGTCCGAGGGGAGACAAGAGACCCAGTACTTC.